This entry lists 9 T cell receptor beta chains sequenced from one sample in a study of T cells expressing NK-cell markers (dated by TCRdb to the early 2020s). Library creation used 5' RACE. Sequencing instrument: Illumina HiSeq 2000. Each entry corresponds to one CDR3 protein sequence from reads that TCRdb reprocessed, and DNA is not given. The sample table includes about 460,000 distinct CDR3 sequences. The ten biggest clones cover almost 1.5% of the sample. The specimen sequenced was blood T cells: a sorted CD56 or NKG2C T cell subset, CD4+ or CD8+ T cells, or bulk PBMC T cells (not recorded which). The receptor source for this set is a woman aged 50 to 65 in good health. Donor details come from another sample of the same person, matched by shared clones.

The chain employs TRBV4-1 and TRBJ2-3. The germline gives CDR1 MGHRA, CDR2 YSYEKL. The CDR3 covers 11 residues. The CDR3 sequence: CASSQTDTQYF.

The chain uses TRBV5-1 and TRBJ1-3; TCRdb reports TRBD1, a call that lacks DNA to check it against. Germline CDR1 is SGHRS and CDR2 is YFSETQ. This CDR3 has 17 amino acids. This CDR3 reads CASSLLPGQGTGNTIYF.

This sequence joins TRBV29-1 and TRBJ1-1; TCRdb selects TRBD1, and the lack of DNA leaves this call unchecked. Germline V CDR1 and CDR2: SQVTM, ANQGSEA. This CDR3 region has 14 residues. The chain's CDR3 is CSVDGRNWNTEAFF. Combining the CDR3 with reference TRBV29-1 and TRBJ1-1 gives the whole variable domain SAVISQKPSRDICQRGTSLTIQCQVDSQVTMMFWYRQQPGQSLTLIATANQGSEATYESGFVIDKFPISRPNLTFSTLTVSNMSPEDSSIYLCSVDGRNWNTEAFFGQGTRLTVV.

This chain joins TRBV9 and TRBJ1-4; lacking DNA, the TRBD1 call made by TCRdb goes unchecked. The CDR3 totals 16 residues. CDR1 and CDR2 (germline): SGDLS, YYNGEE. The CDR3 protein is CASSPRTGTGNEKLFF.

This chain connects TRBV12-5 to TRBJ1-1. The CDR3 sequence is 14 residues long. Germline CDR1 is LGHNT and CDR2 is FRNRAP. The CDR3 loop is CASGLLPGQAEAFF.

The chain recombines TRBV20-1 with TRBJ1-3. The CDR3 extends over 13 amino acids. Germline-derived CDR1 and CDR2 are DFQATT and SNEGSKA (reference sequence). CDR3 sequence: CSAPDWTRNTIYF.

This sequence joins TRBV12-5 and TRBJ2-1; lacking DNA, the TRBD1 call made by TCRdb goes unchecked. The CDR3 spans 15 residues. Germline CDR1 LGHNT, CDR2 FRNRAP. The CDR3 sequence is CASGPARQSYNEQFF. Supplemented by reference TRBV12-5 and TRBJ2-1, the full variable domain reads DARVTQTPRHKVTEMGQEVTMRCQPILGHNTVFWYRQTMMQGLELLAYFRNRAPLDDSGMPKDRFSAEMPDATLATLKIQPSEPRDSAVYFCASGPARQSYNEQFFGPGTRLTVL.

The J gene is TRBJ1-4, the V gene TRBV11-3; TCRdb's D call, TRBD1, is unchecked because there is no DNA. Germline values: CDR1 SGHNT, CDR2 YENEEA. There are 15 residues in the CDR3. The CDR3 reads CASSQGDRGHEKLFF.

The gene calls are TRBV10-1 and TRBJ2-1; checking the TCRdb D call of TRBD1 is not possible without DNA. CDR3 size: 13 residues. Germline CDR1 WNHNN, CDR2 SYGVQD (reference sequence). This chain's CDR3 is CASSGGTGNEQFF.